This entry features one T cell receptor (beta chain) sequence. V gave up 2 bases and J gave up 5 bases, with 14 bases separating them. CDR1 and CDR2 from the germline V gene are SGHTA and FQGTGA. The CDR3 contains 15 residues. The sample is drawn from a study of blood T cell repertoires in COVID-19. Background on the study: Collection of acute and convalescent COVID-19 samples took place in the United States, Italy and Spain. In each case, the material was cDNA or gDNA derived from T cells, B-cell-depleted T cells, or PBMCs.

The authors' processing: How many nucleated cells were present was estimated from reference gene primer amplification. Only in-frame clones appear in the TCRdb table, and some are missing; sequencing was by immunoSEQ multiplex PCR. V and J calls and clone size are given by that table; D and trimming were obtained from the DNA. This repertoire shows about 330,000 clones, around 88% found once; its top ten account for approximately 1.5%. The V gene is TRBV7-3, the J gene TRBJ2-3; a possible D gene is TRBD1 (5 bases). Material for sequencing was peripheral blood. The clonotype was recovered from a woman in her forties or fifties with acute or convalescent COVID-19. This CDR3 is CASSLYPQGEDTQYF. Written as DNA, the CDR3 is TGTGCCAGCAGCTTATATCCTCAAGGGGAAGATACGCAGTATTTT.